This T cell receptor beta chain was recovered during a study of shared clonotypes between healthy human individuals. As for the study in general: Donors had three CD4 naive, three CD4 memory, two CD8 naive and one CD8 memory plate apiece.

The germline V gene has CDR1 SGHRS and CDR2 YFSETQ. The V and J ends lost 5 bases and 3 bases respectively, with 15 bases between them. The CDR3 contains 14 residues. Naive CD45RA+ and memory CD45RA-negative subsets were split from CD4+ cells. Using immunoSEQ multiplex PCR, the repertoire was profiled, and TCRdb retains in-frame clones only, with some absent. The top ten hold roughly 1.5% of the sample, which has some 1 million clones, about 74% seen once. What was sequenced was memory CD4+ T cells sorted from blood. As to subset: CD45RA-negative fraction. The origin of this receptor is a man younger than 30 in good health. This chain uses TRBV5-1 with TRBJ2-7; D gene ambiguous. CDR3 in amino acids: CASRLASDDYEQYF. CDR3 coding DNA: TGCGCCAGCAGACTCGCCTCGGACGACTACGAGCAGTACTTC.